This T cell receptor beta chain is drawn from a study of T cell repertoires in cytomegalovirus infection. Findings of the study overall: Dominating the ex vivo response were TCR beta clonotypes that were CMV-specific and HLA-C-restricted.

From germline, CDR1 is MDHEN and CDR2 SYDVKM. CDR3 length: 15 amino acids. V trimming: 7 bases; J trimming: 7 bases; junction bases outside the gene matches: 9. TCRdb redid the calling of the reads with MiXCR, one entry per CDR3 protein. The table records 150,000 to 200,000 distinct CDR3 sequences, roughly a fifth of them present only once. This clonotype has more than one count but fewer than ten. As yet, its antigen is unknown. V gene TRBV28 combines with J gene TRBJ2-2, with 10 bases that match TRBD2. The clonotype originates from a human donor in good health (CMV status not recorded). Some clones in this sample may be carry-over from other donors' samples. Input material: PBMCs. CDR3 in amino acids: CASTQGLARRGELFF. The CDR3 bases are TGTGCCAGCACCCAGGGACTAGCGAGGCGCGGGGAGCTGTTTTTT. The full variable domain, its missing parts supplied by reference TRBV28 and TRBJ2-2, is DVKVTQSSRYLVKRTGEKVFLECVQDMDHENMFWYRQDPGLGLRLIYFSYDVKMKEKGDIPEGYSVSREKKERFSLILESASTNQTSMYLCASTQGLARRGELFFGEGSRLTVL.